One and the same sample provided the 22 T cell receptor beta chains below, sequenced in a study of T cells in Graves' hyperthyroidism and ophthalmopathy. RNA transcripts served as the template for amplifying TCR beta CDR3 regions. Carried out on the TCR CDR3, a first-round RT-PCR used the HTBI primer set. TCRdb independently ran MiXCR on the multiplex PCR reads; one entry per CDR3 protein. The table records some 350,000 distinct CDR3 sequences, about a fifth of them present only once. The sample taken for sequencing was blood. All receptors derive from a woman younger than 35 with Graves' hyperthyroidism.

Many counts were recorded for this clonotype. In DNA form, the CDR3 reads TGTGCCAGCAGCGTCGGGAGGGCCTACGAGCAGTACTTC. Its translation is CASSVGRAYEQYF. The rearrangement joins TRBV13 to TRBJ2-7; 8 positions match TRBD2. The germline V gene encodes CDR1 PRHDT and CDR2 FYEKMQ (reference sequence). V was clipped by 5 bases and J by 2 bases; unmatched bases: 2. This CDR3 contains 13 residues.

This clonotype was observed a few times. The chain links TRBV2 to TRBJ2-3; D is undetermined. There are 13 residues in the CDR3. Trimming left V 6 bases short and J 4 bases short, with 11 bases between. Germline V CDR1 and CDR2: SNHLY, FYNNEI. This chain's CDR3 is CASSVAPPDTQYF. In DNA form, the CDR3 reads TGTGCCAGCAGCGTGGCCCCCCCAGATACGCAGTATTTT.

The table lists this clonotype with many counts. The chain combines TRBV6-1 with TRBJ1-1; 7 nucleotides match TRBD1. The V gene's germline CDR1 is MNHNS and CDR2 SASEGT. The CDR3 contains 14 residues. Trimming removed 5 bases from V and 1 base from J; junction bases left unmatched: 4. The CDR3 protein is CASSQQGPNTEAFF. CDR3 DNA sequence: TGTGCCAGCAGTCAACAGGGGCCGAACACTGAAGCTTTCTTT.

This clonotype was recorded many times. This chain links TRBV20-1 with TRBJ1-2; D gene uncertain. The CDR3 loop spans 12 amino acids. With 0 bases removed from V and 6 bases from J, the gap between germline ends came to 8 bases. CDR1 and CDR2 (germline): DFQATT, SNEGSKA (reference sequence). The CDR3, as DNA: TGCAGTGCTAGAGATGGGGTGCATGGCTACACCTTC. This codes for CSARDGVHGYTF.

At least ten counts were recorded for this clonotype. The chain links TRBV20-1 to TRBJ2-7; the match to TRBD1 covers 12 bases. This CDR3 has 16 residues. V lost 4 bases, J lost 1 base, and 8 bases stayed unmatched. Germline assignment: CDR1 DFQATT and CDR2 SNEGSKA (reference sequence). The CDR3 loop is CSAIYPGQGASYEQYF. DNA of the CDR3: TGCAGTGCTATTTATCCGGGACAGGGGGCTTCCTACGAGCAGTACTTC.

This rearrangement joins TRBV27 to TRBJ1-2; the match to TRBD1 covers 11 bases. Losses at the gene ends were 5 bases for V and 4 bases for J; bases not matched to a gene: 6. Germline lookup yields CDR1 MNHEY and CDR2 SMNVEV (reference sequence). The CDR3 contains 15 residues. CDR3 in amino acids: CASSIRTGGAYGYTF. In DNA form, the CDR3 reads TGTGCCAGCAGTATTCGGACAGGGGGCGCCTATGGCTACACCTTC.

A few counts support this clonotype. V usage is TRBV27 and J usage is TRBJ1-6, with D perhaps matching TRBD1 (5 bases). From germline, CDR1 is MNHEY and CDR2 SMNVEV (reference sequence). This CDR3 spans 13 amino acids. The V gene lost 4 bases and the J gene lost 9 bases, with 10 bases spanning the gap. The CDR3 loop is CASSSTAVSPLHF. In nucleotides, the CDR3 is TGTGCCAGCAGTTCGACAGCCGTTTCACCCCTCCACTTT.

This clonotype has just a few counts. The chain has TRBV11-1 and TRBJ2-5; 8 bases match TRBD2. This CDR3 contains 17 residues. V trimming: 0 bases; J trimming: 7 bases; junction bases outside the gene matches: 13. Germline V CDR1 and CDR2: SGHAT, FQDESV (reference sequence). The CDR3 loop reads CASSLARLAGPPGTQYF. The CDR3 DNA sequence: TGTGCCAGCAGCTTAGCGCGGCTAGCGGGTCCGCCGGGGACCCAGTACTTC. Full variable domain (missing parts from reference TRBV11-1 and TRBJ2-5): EAEVAQSPRYKITEKSQAVAFWCDPISGHATLYWYRQILGQGPELLVQFQDESVVDDSQLPKDRFSAERLKGVDSTLKIQPAELGDSAMYLCASSLARLAGPPGTQYFGPGTRLLVL.

This clonotype was observed many times. As DNA, the CDR3 is TGTGCCAGCAGTCCAAGGGCCGAGGGCTACGAGCAGTACTTC. This codes for CASSPRAEGYEQYF. The gene calls are TRBV27 and TRBJ2-7; tentatively, D is TRBD2 (5 bases). Trimming cost V 5 bases and J 3 bases, with 14 bases left between them. The CDR3 has 14 amino acids. Germline V lookup: CDR1 MNHEY, CDR2 SMNVEV (reference sequence).

This chain uses TRBV5-1 with TRBJ2-5; 8 bases fit TRBD1. The CDR3 extends over 13 amino acids. V lost 5 bases to trimming and J lost 4 bases; unmatched junction nucleotides: 4. Germline values: CDR1 SGHRS, CDR2 YFSETQ. In nucleotides, the CDR3 is TGCGCCAGCAGTACAGGGGGAGGAGAGACCCAGTACTTC. Translated: CASSTGGGETQYF.

The chain joins TRBV12-5 to TRBJ2-5; 7 bases are shared with TRBD1. The trim removed 4 bases at V and 4 bases at J, leaving 3 bases unmatched. The CDR3 contains 13 residues. Germline CDR1 LGHNT, CDR2 FRNRAP. The CDR3 loop is CASGWDSVETQYF. DNA of the CDR3: TGTGCTAGTGGTTGGGACAGTGTAGAGACCCAGTACTTC. Full variable domain (rest looked up from reference TRBV12-5 and TRBJ2-5): DARVTQTPRHKVTEMGQEVTMRCQPILGHNTVFWYRQTMMQGLELLAYFRNRAPLDDSGMPKDRFSAEMPDATLATLKIQPSEPRDSAVYFCASGWDSVETQYFGPGTRLLVL.

This clonotype appeared many times. This rearrangement joins TRBV10-3 to TRBJ1-2, with 7 nucleotides matching TRBD1. The CDR3 has 15 amino acids. CDR1 and CDR2 from the germline V gene are ENHRY and SYGVKD. The V gene end was trimmed by 2 bases and the J gene end by 4 bases; junction bases not matched to a gene: 7. The CDR3 nucleotides are TGTGCCATCAGTGAGACAGGGGAACTCTCCTATGGCTACACCTTC. It is translated as CAISETGELSYGYTF.

This clonotype appeared many times. The J gene is TRBJ2-7, the V gene TRBV7-8; 7 positions agree with TRBD1. The CDR3 is made up of 14 amino acids. Looked up from germline, CDR1 is SGHVS and CDR2 is FQNEAQ. The trim removed 5 bases at V and 7 bases at J, leaving 11 bases unmatched. The DNA of the CDR3 is TGTGCCAGCAGCCTGACAGGGCGCATGAGGGAGCAGTACTTC. Encoded protein: CASSLTGRMREQYF. Based on the CDR3 plus reference TRBV7-8 and TRBJ2-7, the full variable domain is GAGVSQSPRYKVAKRGQDVALRCDPISGHVSLFWYQQALGQGPEFLTYFQNEAQLDKSGLPSDRFFAERPEGSVSTLKIQRTQQEDSAVYLCASSLTGRMREQYFGPGTRLTVT.

The table lists this clonotype with a count of one. The chain joins TRBV30 to TRBJ1-1, with D tentatively TRBD1 (5 bases). This CDR3 comprises 15 residues. CDR1 and CDR2 (germline): GTSNPN, SVGIG (reference sequence). Trimming pared 1 base from V and 7 bases from J, leaving 19 bases between. CDR3 coding DNA: TGTGCCTGGAGTGGTTCAGTCAGGGTCGGGGGTGAAGCTTTCTTT. Translated: CAWSGSVRVGGEAFF.

On this clonotype: This could be a read error, since a much larger clone is one nucleotide away. The chain recombines TRBV12-3 or TRBV12-4 with TRBJ2-7, with D possibly TRBD1 on 5 matching bases. This CDR3 has 13 amino acids. CDR3 protein: CVSSLVTGYEQYF. For the CDR3, the DNA is TGTGTCAGCAGTTTGGTTACAGGCTACGAGCAGTACTTC.

To note about this clonotype: The junction does not match germline at one end; this may be a read error. The chain links TRBV7-2 to TRBJ2-4; D is possibly TRBD2 (6 bases). In germline, CDR1 is SGHTA, CDR2 FQGNSA. The CDR3 extends over 17 amino acids. The CDR3 sequence: CASSTPSRRGAKNIKYF. In DNA, the CDR3 is TGTGCCAGCAGCACTCCCAGCAGGCGGGGAGCCAAAAACATTAAGTACTTC.

This clonotype has at least ten counts. The chain links TRBV20-1 to TRBJ2-7, with 14 positions matching TRBD2. CDR1 is DFQATT and CDR2 is SNEGSKA in the germline V gene (reference sequence). CDR3 size: 15 residues. V lost 3 bases and J lost 0; bases outside the gene matches: 1. CDR3 bases: TGCAGTGCTAGGGGGACTAGCGGGAGCTCCTACGAGCAGTACTTC. Translated: CSARGTSGSSYEQYF.

This clonotype has a single count. One end of the junction fails to match germline, which may point to a read error. The V gene is TRBV5-1, the J gene TRBJ2-7; possible D gene TRBD1, 6 bases. The V gene's germline CDR1 is SGHRS and CDR2 YFSETQ. This CDR3 has 14 amino acids. The CDR3 DNA reads as TGCGCCAGCTGCTTGAGGGGGAGCTCCTACGAGCAGTACTTC. Translation: CASCLRGSSYEQYF.

Only a few counts were recorded for this clonotype. This chain joins TRBV5-1 and TRBJ1-1, with D unresolved. The length of the CDR3 is 13 residues. Germline V gene data show CDR1 as SGHRS and CDR2 as YFSETQ. V was pared by 1 base and J by 6 bases, with 10 bases between. The CDR3 region has the DNA TGCGCCAGCAGCTTGAAGCCTGGGGCTGAAGCTTTCTTT. This codes for CASSLKPGAEAFF.

There are many counts of this clonotype. The J gene is TRBJ1-1, the V gene TRBV2; D may be TRBD1 (6 bases). Trimming shortened V by 6 bases and J by 4 bases, and 12 bases separated the two germline ends. The CDR3 extends over 13 amino acids. Germline CDR1 SNHLY, CDR2 FYNNEI. The CDR3: CASSLGGATEAFF. The CDR3 DNA is TGTGCCAGCAGCCTCGGGGGGGCCACTGAAGCTTTCTTT. Filled out from reference TRBV2 and TRBJ1-1, the complete variable domain reads EPEVTQTPSHQVTQMGQEVILRCVPISNHLYFYWYRQILGQKVEFLVSFYNNEISEKSEIFDDQFSVERPDGSNFTLKIRSTKLEDSAMYFCASSLGGATEAFFGQGTRLTVV.

This clonotype has more than one count but fewer than ten. A single base separates this from a much larger clone, so it may be a read error. CDR3 DNA sequence: TGTGCCCGGAGTCTGAAGAGCAATCAGCCCCAGCATTTT. As protein: CARSLKSNQPQHF. The chain joins TRBV30 to TRBJ1-5; no clear D gene. Germline CDR1 reads GTSNPN; CDR2 reads SVGIG (reference sequence). This CDR3 comprises 13 residues.

This clonotype showed up just a few times. One base away lies a much larger clone, so this may be a sequencing read error. The chain employs TRBV2 and TRBJ2-5; the D is unclear. This CDR3 is 10 amino acids long. Trimming pared 0 bases from V and 13 bases from J, leaving 6 bases between. From germline, CDR1 is SNHLY and CDR2 FYNNEI. The CDR3: CASSEALGYF. CDR3 DNA sequence: TGTGCCAGCAGTGAAGCGCTGGGGTACTTC.